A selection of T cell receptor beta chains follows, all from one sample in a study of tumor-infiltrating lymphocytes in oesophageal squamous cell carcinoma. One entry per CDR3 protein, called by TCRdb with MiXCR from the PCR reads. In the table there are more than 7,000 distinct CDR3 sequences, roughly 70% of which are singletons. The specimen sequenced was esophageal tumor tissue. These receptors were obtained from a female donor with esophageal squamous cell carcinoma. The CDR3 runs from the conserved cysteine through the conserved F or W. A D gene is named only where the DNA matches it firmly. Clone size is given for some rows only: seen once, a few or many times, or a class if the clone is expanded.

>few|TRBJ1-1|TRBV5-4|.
TGTGCCAGCAGCTTTGGTTCAGGGGTTGCGAACACTGAAGCTTTCTTT
CASSFGSGVANTEAFF
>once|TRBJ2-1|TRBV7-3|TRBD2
TGTGCCAGCAGCGTCTCCCGGGAGGATGAGCAGTTCTTC
CASSVSREDEQFF
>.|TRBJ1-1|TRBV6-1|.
TGTGCCAGCGTGGTTGGCCTAGGGACTGAAGCTTTCTTT
CASVVGLGTEAFF
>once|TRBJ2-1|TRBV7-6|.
TGTGCCAGCAGCTTCTTAGCGGCCGAGTTGGGTGGAAATGAGCAGTTCTTC
CASSFLAAELGGNEQFF
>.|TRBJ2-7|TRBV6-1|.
TGTGCCAGCAGTGAAGGGGCCCTCGGCGAGCAGTACTTC
CASSEGALGEQYF
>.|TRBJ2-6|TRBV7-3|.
TGTGCCAGCAGCCCCGCCCTCTCTGGGGCCAACGTCCTGACTTTC
CASSPALSGANVLTF
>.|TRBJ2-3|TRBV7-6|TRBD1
TGTGCTAGCAGCCGTACTCCGGGACAGAGCACAGATACGCAGTATTTT
CASSRTPGQSTDTQYF
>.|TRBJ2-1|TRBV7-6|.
TGTGCCAGCAGCTTAGGGGCCGGAAATAGGGATGAGCAGTTCTTC
CASSLGAGNRDEQFF
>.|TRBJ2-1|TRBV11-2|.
TGTGCCAGCAGCTTAGATCTTGGCAGGGTGAACGAGCAGTTCTTC
CASSLDLGRVNEQFF
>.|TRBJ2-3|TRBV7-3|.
TGTGCCAGCAGCTGGACAGTGACTCGCACAGATACGCAGTATTTT
CASSWTVTRTDTQYF
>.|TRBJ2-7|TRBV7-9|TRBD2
TGTGCCAGCAGCTTAGATCTAGCGGTTCACTACGAGCAGTACTTC
CASSLDLAVHYEQYF
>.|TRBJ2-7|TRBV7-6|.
TGTGCCAGCAGCTTAGTGGACGAGCAGTACTTC
CASSLVDEQYF
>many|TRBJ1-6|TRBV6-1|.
TGTGCCAGCAGCCCGGGGATGGGAAAGGTGGCCCTCCACTTT
CASSPGMGKVALHF
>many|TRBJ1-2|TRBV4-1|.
TGCGCCAGCAGCTATTCGACGGACCCCTACTATGGCTACACCTTC
CASSYSTDPYYGYTF
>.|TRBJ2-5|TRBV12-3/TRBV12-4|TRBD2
TGTGCCAGCAGTGTCGGGGGGACCCAAGAGACCCAGTACTTC
CASSVGGTQETQYF
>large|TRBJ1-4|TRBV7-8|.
TGTGCCAGCAGCTTAGTCCCACCAGGGGTTTGGGAAAAACTGTTTTTT
CASSLVPPGVWEKLFF
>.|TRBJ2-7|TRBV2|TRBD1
TGTGCCAGCAGTTCGGGACAGGACGAGCAGTACTTC
CASSSGQDEQYF
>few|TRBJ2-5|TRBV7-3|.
TGTGCCAGCAGCTTAAACGGAGAAGAGACCCAGTACTTC
CASSLNGEETQYF
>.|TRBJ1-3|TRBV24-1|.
TGTGCCACCCAAGGGCTAGGAAACACCATATATTTT
CATQGLGNTIYF
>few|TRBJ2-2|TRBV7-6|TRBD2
TGTGCCAGCAGCTTAGCGGCTAGCGGGAACACCGGGGAGCTGTTTTTT
CASSLAASGNTGELFF
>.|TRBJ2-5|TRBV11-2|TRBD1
TGTGCCAGCAGGCAATACGGGACAGAGGGAGAGACCCAGTACTTC
CASRQYGTEGETQYF
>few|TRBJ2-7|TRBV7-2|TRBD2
TGTGCCAGCAGTTCACTAGCGGGATACGAGCAGTACTTC
CASSSLAGYEQYF
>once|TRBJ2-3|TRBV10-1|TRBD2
TGCGCCAGTACCCCGGGACTAGCGGGATCAGATACGCAGTATTTT
CASTPGLAGSDTQYF
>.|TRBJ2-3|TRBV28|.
TGTGCCAGCAGTTTAGTCGCAAGAGGTCAGTATTTT
CASSLVARGQYF
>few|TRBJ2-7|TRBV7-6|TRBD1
TGTGCCAGCAGCCAGGGGGACCTCAATGAGCAGTACTTC
CASSQGDLNEQYF
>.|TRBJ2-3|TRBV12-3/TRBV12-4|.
TGTGCCAGCAGTCCCCGGACGACCCCTAGCACAGATACGCAGTATTTT
CASSPRTTPSTDTQYF
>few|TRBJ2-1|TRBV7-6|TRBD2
TGTGCTAGCAGCTTAGTAAGGACTAGCGGGGGGCTTTACAATGAGCAGTTCTTC
CASSLVRTSGGLYNEQFF
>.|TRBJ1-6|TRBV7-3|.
TGTGCCAGCAGCCCTAGTTCCCTCCGACTGAGTAGTTCACCCCTCCACTTT
CASSPSSLRLSSSPLHF
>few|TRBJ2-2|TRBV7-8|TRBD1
TGTGCCAGCAGCTCGGGACAGGGAGGGACCGGGGAGCTGTTTTTT
CASSSGQGGTGELFF